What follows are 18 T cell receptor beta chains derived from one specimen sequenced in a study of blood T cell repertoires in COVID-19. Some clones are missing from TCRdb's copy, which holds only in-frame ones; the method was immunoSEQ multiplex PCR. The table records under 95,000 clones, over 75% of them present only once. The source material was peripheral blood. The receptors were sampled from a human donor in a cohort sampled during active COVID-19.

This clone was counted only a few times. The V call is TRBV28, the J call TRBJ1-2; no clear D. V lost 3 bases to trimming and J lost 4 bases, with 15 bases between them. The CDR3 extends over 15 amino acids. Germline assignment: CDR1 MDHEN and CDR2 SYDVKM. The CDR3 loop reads CASSFLGGEGYGYTF. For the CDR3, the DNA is TGTGCCAGCAGTTTCCTGGGCGGAGAGGGCTATGGCTACACCTTC.

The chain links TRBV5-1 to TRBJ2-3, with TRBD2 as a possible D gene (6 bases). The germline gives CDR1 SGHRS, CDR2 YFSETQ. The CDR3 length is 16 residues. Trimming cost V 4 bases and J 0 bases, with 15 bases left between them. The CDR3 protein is CASSPSSATSTDTQYF. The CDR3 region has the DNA TGCGCCAGCAGCCCATCTAGCGCCACTAGCACAGATACGCAGTATTTT.

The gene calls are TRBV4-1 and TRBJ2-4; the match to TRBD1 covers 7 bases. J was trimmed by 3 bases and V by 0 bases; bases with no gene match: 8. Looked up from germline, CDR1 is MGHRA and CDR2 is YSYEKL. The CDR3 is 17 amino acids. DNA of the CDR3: TGCGCCAGCAGCCAAGAGAGCACAGGGGAGCGCAAAAACATTCAGTACTTC. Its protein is CASSQESTGERKNIQYF.

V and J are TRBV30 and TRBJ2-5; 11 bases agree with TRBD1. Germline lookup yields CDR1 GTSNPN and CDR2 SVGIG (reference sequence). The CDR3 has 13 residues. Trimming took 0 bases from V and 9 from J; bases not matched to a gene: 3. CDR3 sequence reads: CAWSVGQGGPQYF. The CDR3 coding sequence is TGTGCCTGGAGTGTGGGACAGGGGGGGCCCCAGTACTTC.

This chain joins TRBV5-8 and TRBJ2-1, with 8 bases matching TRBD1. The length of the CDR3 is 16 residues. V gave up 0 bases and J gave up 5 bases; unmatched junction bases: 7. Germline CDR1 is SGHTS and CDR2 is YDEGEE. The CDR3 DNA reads TGTGCCAGCAGCTTGGAGCAGGGGGCTACCCACAATGAGCAGTTCTTC. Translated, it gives CASSLEQGATHNEQFF. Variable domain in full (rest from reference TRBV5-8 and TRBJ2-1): EAGVTQSPTHLIKTRGQQATLRCSPISGHTSVYWYQQALGLGLQFLLWYDEGEERNRGNFPPRFSGRQFPNYSSELNVNALELEDSALYLCASSLEQGATHNEQFFGPGTRLTVL.

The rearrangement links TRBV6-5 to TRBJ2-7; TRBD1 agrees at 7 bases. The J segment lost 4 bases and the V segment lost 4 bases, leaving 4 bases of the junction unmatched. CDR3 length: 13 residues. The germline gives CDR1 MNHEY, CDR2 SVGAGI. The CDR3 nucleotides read TGTGCCAGCAGTTTAACAGGGGAATACGAGCAGTACTTC. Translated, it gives CASSLTGEYEQYF.

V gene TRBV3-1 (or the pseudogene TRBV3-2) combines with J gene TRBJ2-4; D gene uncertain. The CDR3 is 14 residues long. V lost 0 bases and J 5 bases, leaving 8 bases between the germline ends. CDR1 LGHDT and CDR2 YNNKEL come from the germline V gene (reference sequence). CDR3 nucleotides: TGTGCCAGCAGCCAAGATCTAAGCGAAAACATTCAGTACTTC. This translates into CASSQDLSENIQYF.

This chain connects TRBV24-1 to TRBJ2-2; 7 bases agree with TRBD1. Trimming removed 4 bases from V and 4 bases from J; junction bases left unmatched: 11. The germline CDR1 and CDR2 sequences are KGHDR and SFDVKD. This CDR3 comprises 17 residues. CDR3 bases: TGTGCCACCAGTGACCAAACAGGGGATGAGGGCACCGGGGAGCTGTTTTTT. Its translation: CATSDQTGDEGTGELFF.

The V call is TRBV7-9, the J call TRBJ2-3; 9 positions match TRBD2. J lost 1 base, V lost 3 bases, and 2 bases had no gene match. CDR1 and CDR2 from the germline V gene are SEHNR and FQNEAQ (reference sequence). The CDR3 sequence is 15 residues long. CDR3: CASSFPSGGTDTQYF. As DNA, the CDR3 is TGTGCCAGCAGCTTCCCTAGCGGGGGCACAGATACGCAGTATTTT.

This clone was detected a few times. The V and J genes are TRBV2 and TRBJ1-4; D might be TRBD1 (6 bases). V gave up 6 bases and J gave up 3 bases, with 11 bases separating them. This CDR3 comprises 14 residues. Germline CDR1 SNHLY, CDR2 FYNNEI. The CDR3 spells CASSADRPNEKLFF. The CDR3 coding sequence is TGTGCCAGCAGCGCAGACAGGCCTAATGAAAAACTGTTTTTT.

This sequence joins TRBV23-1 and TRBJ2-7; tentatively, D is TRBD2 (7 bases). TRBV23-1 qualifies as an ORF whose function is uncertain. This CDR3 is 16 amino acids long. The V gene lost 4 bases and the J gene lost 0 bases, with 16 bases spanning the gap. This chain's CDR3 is CASSLGGRLISYEQYF. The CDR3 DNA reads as TGCGCCAGCAGTCTCGGGGGGCGCCTGATCTCCTACGAGCAGTACTTC.

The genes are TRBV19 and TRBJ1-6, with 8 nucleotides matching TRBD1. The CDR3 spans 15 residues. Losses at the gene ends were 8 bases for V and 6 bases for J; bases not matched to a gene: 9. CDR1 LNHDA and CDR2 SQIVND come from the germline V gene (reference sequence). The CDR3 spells CASAQGEPFNSPLHF. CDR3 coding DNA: TGTGCCAGTGCACAGGGGGAACCTTTTAATTCACCCCTCCACTTT. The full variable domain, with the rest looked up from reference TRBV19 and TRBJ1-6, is DGGITQSPKYLFRKEGQNVTLSCEQNLNHDAMYWYRQDPGQGLRLIYYSQIVNDFQKGDIAEGYSVSREKKESFPLTVTSAQKNPTAFYLCASAQGEPFNSPLHFGNGTRLTVT.

In nucleotides, the CDR3 is TGTGCCAGCAGTTTAGCGATGTCCGGACAGGAGGGAAACACCATATATTTT. Protein sequence: CASSLAMSGQEGNTIYF. V gene TRBV28 combines with J gene TRBJ1-3; 7 bases align to TRBD1. Germline V gene data show CDR1 as MDHEN and CDR2 as SYDVKM. The CDR3 consists of 17 residues. Trimming removed 2 bases from V and 4 bases from J; junction bases left unmatched: 11.

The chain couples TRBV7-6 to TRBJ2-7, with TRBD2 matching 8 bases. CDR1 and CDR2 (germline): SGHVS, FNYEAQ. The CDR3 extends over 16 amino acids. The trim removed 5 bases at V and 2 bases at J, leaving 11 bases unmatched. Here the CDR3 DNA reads TGTGCCAGCAGCCGCCCGGGGGGGCTTAACCCCTACGAGCAGTACTTC. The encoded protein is CASSRPGGLNPYEQYF. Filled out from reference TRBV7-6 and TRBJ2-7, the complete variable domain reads GAGVSQSPRYKVTKRGQDVALRCDPISGHVSLYWYRQALGQGPEFLTYFNYEAQQDKSGLPNDRFSAERPEGSISTLTIQRTEQRDSAMYRCASSRPGGLNPYEQYFGPGTRLTVT.

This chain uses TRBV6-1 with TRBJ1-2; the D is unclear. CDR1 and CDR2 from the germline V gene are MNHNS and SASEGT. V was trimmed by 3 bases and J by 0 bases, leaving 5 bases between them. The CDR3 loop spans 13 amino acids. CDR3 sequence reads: CASSERPNYGYTF. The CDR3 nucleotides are TGTGCCAGCAGTGAGCGGCCTAACTATGGCTACACCTTC.

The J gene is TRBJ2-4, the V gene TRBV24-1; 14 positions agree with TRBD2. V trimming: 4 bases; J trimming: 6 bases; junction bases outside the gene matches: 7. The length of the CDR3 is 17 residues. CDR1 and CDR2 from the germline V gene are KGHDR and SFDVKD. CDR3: CATSDQGTSGGRNIQYF. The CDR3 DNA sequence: TGTGCCACCAGTGACCAAGGGACTAGCGGGGGCCGAAACATTCAGTACTTC.

CDR3 amino acids: CASSQSIVSPWPPREPEVETQYF. The DNA for the CDR3 is TGCGCCAGCAGTCAATCGATTGTATCCCCCTGGCCCCCGCGGGAGCCTGAGGTTGAGACCCAGTACTTC. The chain couples TRBV23-1 to TRBJ2-5, with 7 bases that match TRBD2. TRBV23-1 is marked as an open reading frame, function uncertain. The CDR3 loop spans 23 amino acids. Trimming took 0 bases from V and 5 from J; bases not matched to a gene: 30.

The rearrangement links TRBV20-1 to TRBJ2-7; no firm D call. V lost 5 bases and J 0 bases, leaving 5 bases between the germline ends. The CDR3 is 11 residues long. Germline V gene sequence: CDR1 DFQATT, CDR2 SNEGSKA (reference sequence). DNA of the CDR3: TGCAGTGCTTCTAACTCCTACGAGCAGTACTTC. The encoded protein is CSASNSYEQYF.